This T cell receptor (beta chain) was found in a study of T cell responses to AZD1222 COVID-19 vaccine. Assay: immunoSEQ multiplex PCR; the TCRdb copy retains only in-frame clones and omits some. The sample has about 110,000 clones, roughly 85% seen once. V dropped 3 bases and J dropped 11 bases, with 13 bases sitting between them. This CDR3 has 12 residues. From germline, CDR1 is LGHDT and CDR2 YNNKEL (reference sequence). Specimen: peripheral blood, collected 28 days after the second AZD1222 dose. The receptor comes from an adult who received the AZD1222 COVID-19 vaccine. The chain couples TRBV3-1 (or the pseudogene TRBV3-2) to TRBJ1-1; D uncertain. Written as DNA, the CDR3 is TGTGCCAGCAGCCACAACGCCGTCGGGGCTTTCTTT. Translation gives CASSHNAVGAFF.